These 29 T cell receptor beta chains were all obtained from the same sample, sequenced in a study of human T cells and chemical hapten exposure. TCRdb ran MiXCR on the 5' RACE reads and lists one entry per CDR3 protein. The sample lists more than 60,000 distinct CDR3 sequences, roughly 15% occurring once. Extraction yielded total RNA from whole blood (unfractionated). All receptors derive from a female donor in good health.

This chain uses TRBV5-8 with TRBJ2-3, with no clear D. Trimming took 1 base from V and 3 from J, leaving 9 bases between them. Germline-derived CDR1 and CDR2 are SGHTS and YDEGEE. This CDR3 comprises 14 residues. In nucleotides, the CDR3 is TGTGCCAGCAGCTTGACCCCTAAAACAGATACGCAGTATTTT. Protein: CASSLTPKTDTQYF.

The sample holds a few counts of this clonotype. The V call is TRBV18, the J call TRBJ2-7, with a weak D call TRBD2 (5 bases). Germline V gene data show CDR1 as KGHSH and CDR2 as LQKENI. V was cut by 3 bases and J by 5 bases, with 8 bases left in between. This CDR3 contains 12 residues. CDR3 loop: CASSPEEDEQYF. The CDR3 coding sequence is TGTGCCAGCTCACCGGAGGAGGACGAGCAGTACTTC. Filled out from reference TRBV18 and TRBJ2-7, the complete variable domain reads NAGVMQNPRHLVRRRGQEARLRCSPMKGHSHVYWYRQLPEEGLKFMVYLQKENIIDESGMPKERFSAEFPKEGPSILRIQQVVRGDSAAYFCASSPEEDEQYFGPGTRLTVT.

This clonotype has just a few counts. V and J are TRBV20-1 and TRBJ1-5; no firm D call. V lost 6 bases and J 1 base, leaving 13 bases between the germline ends. CDR3 size: 14 residues. Germline V gene lookup returns CDR1 DFQATT and CDR2 SNEGSKA (reference sequence). The CDR3 sequence is CSASQGQSNQPQHF. As DNA, the CDR3 is TGCAGTGCCTCCCAAGGGCAAAGCAATCAGCCCCAGCATTTT.

This clonotype has just a few counts. J is TRBJ1-1 and V is TRBV5-6, with TRBD1 identical over 7 bases. Trimming at V came to 1 base and at J to 6 bases, leaving 0 bases not matched to a gene. Germline CDR1 is SGHDT and CDR2 is YYEEEE. The CDR3 spans 12 residues. The CDR3 DNA sequence: TGTGCCAGCAGCTTGACAGGGGCTGAAGCTTTCTTT. Its protein is CASSLTGAEAFF.

This clonotype has a handful of counts. The rearrangement links TRBV7-2 to TRBJ1-1, with D perhaps TRBD1 (5 bases). This CDR3 has 12 residues. The ends were cut back, 3 bases at V and 8 bases at J, with 10 bases in the middle. Germline CDR1 reads SGHTA; CDR2 reads FQGNSA. The CDR3 DNA reads as TGTGCCAGCAGCTTGCCGACAGCCGAAGCTTTCTTT. This sequence encodes CASSLPTAEAFF.

In regard to this clonotype: The junction and the germline gene differ at one end; a read error may be behind it. This rearrangement joins TRBV20-1 to TRBJ1-5; possible D gene TRBD1, 5 bases. The length of the CDR3 is 13 residues. CDR1 and CDR2 from the germline V gene are DFQATT and SNEGSKA (reference sequence). CDR3 bases: TGCAGTGCTAGGACAGTTAGCAATCAGCCCCAGAATTTT. Protein product: CSARTVSNQPQNF.

A few counts support this clonotype. This sequence joins TRBV6-2 or TRBV6-3 and TRBJ2-1; a possible D gene is TRBD1 (6 bases). The germline V gene has CDR1 MNHEY and CDR2 SVGEGT. There are 14 residues in the CDR3. V dropped 11 bases and J dropped 0 bases, with 14 bases sitting between them. CDR3 residues: CAGGHPSSYNEQFF. The CDR3, as DNA: TGTGCCGGGGGACACCCGAGCTCCTACAATGAGCAGTTCTTC.

The J gene is TRBJ2-1, the V gene TRBV12-3 or TRBV12-4; D uncertain. Trimming cost V 7 bases and J 4 bases, with 14 bases left between them. This CDR3 spans 14 amino acids. CDR3 sequence (DNA): TGTGCCAGCACAATAAGACTGCTTTACAATGAGCAGTTCTTC. Residues: CASTIRLLYNEQFF.

The chain has TRBV5-1 and TRBJ2-3; TRBD1 aligns across 7 bases. The J segment lost 2 bases and the V segment lost 0 bases, leaving 9 bases of the junction unmatched. The germline V gene encodes CDR1 SGHRS and CDR2 YFSETQ. This CDR3 has 17 residues. CDR3 protein: CASSLGNRGLDTDTQYF. DNA of the CDR3: TGCGCCAGCAGCTTGGGCAACAGGGGTCTCGACACAGATACGCAGTATTTT.

The V and J genes are TRBV12-3 or TRBV12-4 and TRBJ1-1; no reliable D call. The V and J ends lost 6 bases and 3 bases respectively, with 5 bases between them. The CDR3 length is 11 residues. The CDR3 coding sequence is TGTGCCAGCAGGCAGGACACTGAAGCTTTCTTT. Translation: CASRQDTEAFF.

The table lists this clonotype with many counts. V gene TRBV7-2 combines with J gene TRBJ2-1; 14 bases line up with TRBD2. The CDR3 extends over 16 amino acids. Per germline, CDR1 SGHTA and CDR2 FQGNSA. V was clipped by 0 bases and J by 10 bases; unmatched bases: 5. The CDR3 DNA is TGTGCCAGCAGCTTAGCGGGACTAGCGGGAGAAAGGGAGCAGTTCTTC. Protein product: CASSLAGLAGEREQFF. The entire variable domain, with the rest obtained from reference TRBV7-2 and TRBJ2-1, is as follows: GAGVSQSPSNKVTEKGKDVELRCDPISGHTALYWYRQSLGQGLEFLIYFQGNSAPDKSGLPSDRFSAERTGGSVSTLTIQRTQQEDSAVYLCASSLAGLAGEREQFFGPGTRLTVL.

This chain links TRBV20-1 with TRBJ1-1, with D possibly being TRBD1 (6 bases). The V end was cut by 5 bases, the J end by 6 bases, with 13 bases between. CDR3 length equals 12 residues. CDR1 is DFQATT, CDR2 SNEGSKA, per germline (reference sequence). CDR3 sequence reads: CSAETDRPEAFF. CDR3 in DNA: TGCAGTGCTGAGACGGACAGACCTGAAGCTTTCTTT.

The chain combines TRBV5-6 with TRBJ2-1; 8 nucleotides agree with TRBD2. The CDR3 spans 15 residues. CDR1 SGHDT and CDR2 YYEEEE come from the germline V gene. The ends lost 4 bases at V and 10 bases at J; junction bases unmatched: 13. CDR3 sequence: CASSRDRLARGEQFF. CDR3 sequence (DNA): TGTGCCAGCAGCCGAGACCGACTAGCGCGTGGCGAGCAGTTCTTC.

This sequence joins TRBV2 and TRBJ2-2; D gene ambiguous. The CDR3 extends over 14 amino acids. Germline V gene data show CDR1 as SNHLY and CDR2 as FYNNEI. Trimming removed 4 bases at V and 6 bases at J, with 12 bases between. CDR3 protein: CASSVDYRPGELFF. Written as DNA, the CDR3 is TGTGCCAGCAGTGTGGATTACCGGCCCGGGGAGCTGTTTTTT.

J is TRBJ1-6 and V is TRBV28; possibly TRBD1 for D (5 bases). Between the trimmed V and J ends, which lost 8 bases and 6 bases, there was a span of 14 bases. This CDR3 spans 14 amino acids. Per germline, CDR1 MDHEN and CDR2 SYDVKM. The CDR3 sequence: CASHFRGTNSPLHF. The CDR3 DNA reads as TGTGCCAGCCACTTTCGGGGGACTAATTCACCCCTCCACTTT.

The rearrangement joins TRBV6-4 to TRBJ1-1; D unresolved. V was pared by 6 bases and J by 0 bases, with 8 bases between. Germline-derived CDR1 and CDR2 are MRHNA and SNTAGT. CDR3 length equals 13 residues. CDR3 residues: CASRRALNTEAFF. CDR3 bases: TGTGCCAGCAGACGGGCCTTGAACACTGAAGCTTTCTTT.

J is TRBJ2-3 and V is TRBV25-1, with a tentative D call TRBD2 (5 bases). The germline gives CDR1 MGHDK, CDR2 SYGVNS. Trimming took off 1 base at V and 0 bases at J, with 14 bases between the two ends. The CDR3 is 17 residues long. CDR3 sequence reads: CASSELACGSSTDTQYF. The CDR3 DNA is TGTGCCAGCAGTGAATTGGCTTGCGGGTCTAGCACAGATACGCAGTATTTT.

This clonotype appeared many times. The chain couples TRBV7-9 to TRBJ2-7; TRBD1 agrees at 7 bases. V lost 1 base and J lost 5; bases outside the gene matches: 8. The CDR3 contains 15 residues. Germline CDR1 is SEHNR and CDR2 is FQNEAQ (reference sequence). CDR3 region: CASSLVRGPLDEQYF. The CDR3 region has the DNA TGTGCCAGCAGCTTAGTTAGGGGGCCGCTGGACGAGCAGTACTTC.

This clonotype qualifies as medium-sized. The V call is TRBV18, the J call TRBJ1-1, with TRBD1 matching over 8 bases. The CDR3 is made up of 15 amino acids. In germline, CDR1 is KGHSH, CDR2 LQKENI. The ends lost 4 bases at V and 3 bases at J; junction bases unmatched: 7. CDR3 region: CASSQTPGQDTEAFF. CDR3 DNA sequence: TGTGCCAGCTCACAAACTCCGGGACAGGACACTGAAGCTTTCTTT.

The rearrangement joins TRBV6-6 to TRBJ2-6; TRBD2 might be the D (5 bases). Germline CDR1 is MNHNY and CDR2 is SVGAGI (reference sequence). V gave up 2 bases and J gave up 1 base, with 9 bases separating them. CDR3 length: 16 residues. As DNA, the CDR3 is TGTGCCAGCAGTTACGAAAGAGGGTCTGGGGCCAACGTCCTGACTTTC. This translates into CASSYERGSGANVLTF.

The sample holds a few counts of this clonotype. V usage is TRBV28 and J usage is TRBJ1-3, with D unresolved. CDR1 and CDR2 from the germline V gene are MDHEN and SYDVKM. This CDR3 region has 13 residues. Deletions cut 6 bases from V and 8 bases from J, with 14 bases between. CDR3 region: CASSQSIADTIYF. As DNA, the CDR3 is TGTGCCAGCAGCCAATCAATCGCGGACACCATATATTTT. Complete variable domain (other parts from reference TRBV28 and TRBJ1-3): DVKVTQSSRYLVKRTGEKVFLECVQDMDHENMFWYRQDPGLGLRLIYFSYDVKMKEKGDIPEGYSVSREKKERFSLILESASTNQTSMYLCASSQSIADTIYFGEGSWLTVV.

This clonotype was counted ten times or more. V and J are TRBV20-1 and TRBJ1-5; D not certain. Trimming left V 6 bases short and J 0 bases short, with 9 bases between. The CDR3 extends over 13 amino acids. Looked up from germline, CDR1 is DFQATT and CDR2 is SNEGSKA (reference sequence). DNA of the CDR3: TGCAGTGCCGTAGTTGATAGCAATCAGCCCCAGCATTTT. Translating it yields CSAVVDSNQPQHF.

There are many counts of this clonotype. The chain employs TRBV28 and TRBJ2-3, with D possibly matching TRBD2 (5 bases). Trimming stripped 0 bases from V and 0 bases from J, with 13 bases between. CDR3 size: 17 residues. CDR1 and CDR2 (germline): MDHEN, SYDVKM. In DNA form, the CDR3 reads TGTGCCAGCAGTTTATGGGCTTCTAGCCCTAGCACAGATACGCAGTATTTT. Encoded protein: CASSLWASSPSTDTQYF. The complete variable domain, with remaining parts taken from reference TRBV28 and TRBJ2-3, reads DVKVTQSSRYLVKRTGEKVFLECVQDMDHENMFWYRQDPGLGLRLIYFSYDVKMKEKGDIPEGYSVSREKKERFSLILESASTNQTSMYLCASSLWASSPSTDTQYFGPGTRLTVL.

The genes are TRBV6-5 and TRBJ2-1; weak D call: TRBD2 (5 bases). The CDR3 is 17 amino acids. Germline V gene lookup returns CDR1 MNHEY and CDR2 SVGAGI. V was clipped by 0 bases and J by 3 bases, with 15 bases between them. CDR3 DNA: TGTGCCAGCAGTTACTCGTTTTCCAGCGGAGACTACAATGAGCAGTTCTTC. Its translation: CASSYSFSSGDYNEQFF.

The V and J genes are TRBV12-3 or TRBV12-4 and TRBJ2-3; D might be TRBD1 (5 bases). Trimming took 6 bases from V and 0 from J, leaving 16 bases between them. The CDR3 loop spans 16 amino acids. The CDR3 spells CASSAWGQTSTDTQYF. CDR3 DNA sequence: TGTGCCAGCAGCGCCTGGGGCCAGACTAGCACAGATACGCAGTATTTT.

CDR3 protein: CSAILSGNTIYF. CDR3 DNA: TGCAGTGCAATTTTATCTGGAAACACCATATATTTT. This rearrangement joins TRBV20-1 to TRBJ1-3; unclear D gene. V was shortened by 6 bases and J by 1 base, with 7 bases between the two germline ends. The CDR3 consists of 12 residues. The germline gives CDR1 DFQATT, CDR2 SNEGSKA (reference sequence).

The chain recombines TRBV2 with TRBJ1-1, with D maybe TRBD1 (5 bases). The CDR3 totals 14 residues. CDR1 and CDR2 from the germline V gene are SNHLY and FYNNEI. The ends were cut back, 5 bases at V and 0 bases at J, with 10 bases in the middle. The CDR3 DNA sequence: TGTGCCAGCAGTCCCGGGACTTTGAACACTGAAGCTTTCTTT. The encoded protein is CASSPGTLNTEAFF.

This clonotype was detected a few times. The chain joins TRBV7-2 to TRBJ1-1; 7 bases line up with TRBD1. This CDR3 comprises 13 residues. CDR1 and CDR2 (germline): SGHTA, FQGNSA. The junction had 6 bases not matched to a gene; V was cut back by 6 bases and J by 5 bases. The CDR3 region has the DNA TGTGCCAGCAGAACGACAGGGAGAACTGAAGCTTTCTTT. This encodes CASRTTGRTEAFF.

V is TRBV20-1 and J is TRBJ2-2; 11 positions match TRBD1. Trimming at V came to 0 bases and at J to 4 bases, leaving 7 bases not matched to a gene. Germline V gives CDR1 DFQATT, CDR2 SNEGSKA (reference sequence). The CDR3 length is 17 residues. DNA for the CDR3: TGCAGTGCTAGAGACGTGACCGGGACAGGGGGCACCGGGGAGCTGTTTTTT. It yields the protein CSARDVTGTGGTGELFF.